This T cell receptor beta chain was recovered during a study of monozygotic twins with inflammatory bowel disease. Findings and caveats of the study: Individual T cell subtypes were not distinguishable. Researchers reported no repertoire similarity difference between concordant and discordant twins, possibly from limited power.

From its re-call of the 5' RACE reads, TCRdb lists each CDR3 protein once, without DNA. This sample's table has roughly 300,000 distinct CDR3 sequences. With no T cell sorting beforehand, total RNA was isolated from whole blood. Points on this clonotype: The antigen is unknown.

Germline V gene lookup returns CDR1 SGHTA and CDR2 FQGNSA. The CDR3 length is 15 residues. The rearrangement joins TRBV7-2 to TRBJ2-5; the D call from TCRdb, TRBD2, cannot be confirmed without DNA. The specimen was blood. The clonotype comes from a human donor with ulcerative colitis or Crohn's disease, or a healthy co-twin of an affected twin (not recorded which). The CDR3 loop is CASSPLAGGKETQYF.